This T cell receptor (beta chain) was identified during a study of neurological immune-mediated disorders. This clonotype was picked up many times. Its antigen is not known. The cDNA was produced through 5'RACE with 10-nucleotide random UMIs. TCRdb itself ran the 5' RACE reads through MiXCR, one entry per CDR3 protein. The profile shows fewer than 35,000 distinct CDR3 sequences, approximately 16% of them singletons. Study-wide points: No CDR3 amino acid sequences recurred among expanded clones across subjects, suggesting private repertoires in all groups.

Time point reported: technical triplicate 3. The CDR3 covers 13 residues. From germline, CDR1 is SGHVS and CDR2 FQNEAQ. Trimming took 1 base from V and 5 from J, leaving 8 bases between them. The sequence derives from a female donor with HTLV-1-associated myelopathy (HAM/TSP). Sequencing input: CD4+ T cells from blood. The chain recombines TRBV7-8 with TRBJ2-5; D may match TRBD1 or TRBD2 (5 bases each). Here the CDR3 DNA reads TGTGCCAGCAGCTTAGTGTGGGGGGAGACCCAGTACTTC. Protein product: CASSLVWGETQYF.